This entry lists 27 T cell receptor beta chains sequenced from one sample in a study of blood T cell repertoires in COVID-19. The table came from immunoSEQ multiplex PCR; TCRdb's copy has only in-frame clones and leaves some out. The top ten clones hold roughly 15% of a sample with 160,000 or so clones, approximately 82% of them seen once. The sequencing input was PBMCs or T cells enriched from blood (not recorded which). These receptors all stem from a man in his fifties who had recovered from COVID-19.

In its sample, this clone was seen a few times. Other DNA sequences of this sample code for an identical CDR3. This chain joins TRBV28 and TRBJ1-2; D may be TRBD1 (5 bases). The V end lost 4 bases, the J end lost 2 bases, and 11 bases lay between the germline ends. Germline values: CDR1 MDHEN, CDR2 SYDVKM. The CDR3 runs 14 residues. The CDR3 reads CASSSGTANYGYTF. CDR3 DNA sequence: TGTGCCAGCAGTTCCGGGACTGCAAACTATGGCTACACCTTC.

CDR3: CASTLGRGQPQHF. The CDR3 region has the DNA TGTGCCAGTACTTTAGGTCGCGGTCAGCCCCAGCATTTT. J is TRBJ1-5 and V is TRBV19; unclear D gene. The CDR3 is 13 amino acids. CDR1 LNHDA and CDR2 SQIVND come from the germline V gene (reference sequence). Trimming left V 7 bases short and J 6 bases short, with 13 bases between.

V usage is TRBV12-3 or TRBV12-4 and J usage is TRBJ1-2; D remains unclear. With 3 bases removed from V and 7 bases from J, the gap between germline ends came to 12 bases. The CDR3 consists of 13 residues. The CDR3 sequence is CASSFPAAGGYTF. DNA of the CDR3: TGTGCCAGCAGTTTCCCGGCAGCGGGTGGCTACACCTTC.

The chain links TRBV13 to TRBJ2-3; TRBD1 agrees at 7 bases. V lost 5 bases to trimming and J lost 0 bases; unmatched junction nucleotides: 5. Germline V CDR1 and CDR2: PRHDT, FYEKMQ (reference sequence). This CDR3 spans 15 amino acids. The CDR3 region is CASSHRQGSTDTQYF. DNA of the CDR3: TGTGCCAGCAGCCACCGACAGGGAAGCACAGATACGCAGTATTTT.

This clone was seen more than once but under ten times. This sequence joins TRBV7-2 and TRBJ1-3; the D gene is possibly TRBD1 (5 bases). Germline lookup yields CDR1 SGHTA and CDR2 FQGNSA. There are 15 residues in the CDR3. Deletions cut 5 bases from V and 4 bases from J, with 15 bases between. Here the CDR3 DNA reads TGTGCCAGCAGCACCCGACAGATCCGGGGAAACACCATATATTTT. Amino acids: CASSTRQIRGNTIYF.

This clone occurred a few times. The CDR3 protein is CASGTATNTGELFF. For the CDR3, the DNA is TGTGCCAGTGGGACAGCAACGAACACCGGGGAGCTGTTTTTT. V gene TRBV28 combines with J gene TRBJ2-2; TRBD1 matches at 7 bases. Germline V gene sequence: CDR1 MDHEN, CDR2 SYDVKM. This CDR3 is built from 14 residues. V trimming: 9 bases; J trimming: 0 bases; junction bases outside the gene matches: 4.

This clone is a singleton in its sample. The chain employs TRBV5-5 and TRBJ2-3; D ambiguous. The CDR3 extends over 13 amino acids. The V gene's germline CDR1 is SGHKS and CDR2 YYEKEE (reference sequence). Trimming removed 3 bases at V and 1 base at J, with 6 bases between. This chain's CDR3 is CASSSRGTDTQYF. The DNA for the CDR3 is TGTGCCAGCAGCTCCCGCGGCACAGATACGCAGTATTTT.

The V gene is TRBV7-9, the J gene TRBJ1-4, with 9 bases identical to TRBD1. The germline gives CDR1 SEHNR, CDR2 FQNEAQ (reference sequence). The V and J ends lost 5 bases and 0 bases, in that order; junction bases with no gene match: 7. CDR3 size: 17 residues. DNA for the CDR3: TGTGCCAGCAGCCAGGGACAGGGAACCGCAACTAATGAAAAACTGTTTTTT. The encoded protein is CASSQGQGTATNEKLFF.

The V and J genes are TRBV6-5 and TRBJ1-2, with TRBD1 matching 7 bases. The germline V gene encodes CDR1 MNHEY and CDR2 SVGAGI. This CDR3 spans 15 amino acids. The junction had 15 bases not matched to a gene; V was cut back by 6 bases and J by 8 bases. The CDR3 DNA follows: TGTGCCAGCAGGGACAAGTCAGCAGGGGGAAGGGGCTACACCTTC. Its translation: CASRDKSAGGRGYTF.

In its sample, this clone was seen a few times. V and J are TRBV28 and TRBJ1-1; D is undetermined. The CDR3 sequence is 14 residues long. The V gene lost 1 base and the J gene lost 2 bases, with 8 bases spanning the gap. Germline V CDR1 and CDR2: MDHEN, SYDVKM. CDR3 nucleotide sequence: TGTGCCAGCAGTTTATCGGTACTAAACACTGAAGCTTTCTTT. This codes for CASSLSVLNTEAFF.

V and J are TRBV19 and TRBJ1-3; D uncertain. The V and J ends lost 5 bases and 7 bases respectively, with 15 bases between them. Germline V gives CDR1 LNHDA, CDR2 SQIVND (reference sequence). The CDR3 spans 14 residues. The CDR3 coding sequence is TGTGCCAGTAGTTCCCCGGGTTTTGGCAACACCATATATTTT. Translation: CASSSPGFGNTIYF.

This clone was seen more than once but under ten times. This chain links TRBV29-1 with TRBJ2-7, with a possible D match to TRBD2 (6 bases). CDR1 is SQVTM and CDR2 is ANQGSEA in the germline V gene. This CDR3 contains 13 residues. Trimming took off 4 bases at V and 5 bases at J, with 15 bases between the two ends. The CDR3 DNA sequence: TGCAGCGTTGTGGGGGGTCGGAAGGACGAGCAGTACTTC. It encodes CSVVGGRKDEQYF.

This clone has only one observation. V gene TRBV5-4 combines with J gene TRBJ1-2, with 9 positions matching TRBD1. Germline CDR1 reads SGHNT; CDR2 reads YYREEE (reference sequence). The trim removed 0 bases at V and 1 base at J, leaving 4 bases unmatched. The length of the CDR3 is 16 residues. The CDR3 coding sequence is TGTGCCAGCAGCTTGGCCCCGGGACAGGGTAACTATGGCTACACCTTC. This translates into CASSLAPGQGNYGYTF.

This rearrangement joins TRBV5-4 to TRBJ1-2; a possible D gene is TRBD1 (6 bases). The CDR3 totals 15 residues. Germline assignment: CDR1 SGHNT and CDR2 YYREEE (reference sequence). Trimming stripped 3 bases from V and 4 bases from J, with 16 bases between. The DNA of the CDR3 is TGTGCCAGCAGCTGGGTGACAGGAAAGGCCTATGGCTACACCTTC. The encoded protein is CASSWVTGKAYGYTF.

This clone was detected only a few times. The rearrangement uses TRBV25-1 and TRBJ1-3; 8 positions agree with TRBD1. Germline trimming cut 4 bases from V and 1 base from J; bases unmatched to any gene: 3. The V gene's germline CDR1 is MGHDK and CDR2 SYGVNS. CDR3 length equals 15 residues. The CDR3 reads CASSVQGASGNTIYF. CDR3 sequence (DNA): TGTGCCAGCAGTGTCCAGGGGGCATCTGGAAACACCATATATTTT. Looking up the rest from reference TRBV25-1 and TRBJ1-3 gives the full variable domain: EADIYQTPRYLVIGTGKKITLECSQTMGHDKMYWYQQDPGMELHLIHYSYGVNSTEKGDLSSESTVSRIRTEHFPLTLESARPSHTSQYLCASSVQGASGNTIYFGEGSWLTVV.

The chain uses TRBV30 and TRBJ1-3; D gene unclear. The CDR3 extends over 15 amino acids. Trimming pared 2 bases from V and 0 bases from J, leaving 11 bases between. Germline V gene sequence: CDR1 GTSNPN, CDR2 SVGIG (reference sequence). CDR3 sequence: CAWSIRRNSGNTIYF. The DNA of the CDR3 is TGTGCCTGGAGTATCAGGCGCAACTCTGGAAACACCATATATTTT.

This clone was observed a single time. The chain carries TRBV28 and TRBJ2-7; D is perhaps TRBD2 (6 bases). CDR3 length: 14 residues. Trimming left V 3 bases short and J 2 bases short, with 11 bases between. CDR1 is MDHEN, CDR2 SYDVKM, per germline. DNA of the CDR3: TGTGCCAGCAGTTTGCCCGGGGGTCCCTACGAGCAGTACTTC. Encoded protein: CASSLPGGPYEQYF.

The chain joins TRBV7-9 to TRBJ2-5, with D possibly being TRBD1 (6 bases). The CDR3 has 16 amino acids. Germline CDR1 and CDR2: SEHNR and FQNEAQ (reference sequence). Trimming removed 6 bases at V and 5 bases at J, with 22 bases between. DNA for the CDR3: TGTGCCAGCAGACAACTAGACAGGTCTGAAGGGGAGACCCAGTACTTC. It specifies CASRQLDRSEGETQYF.

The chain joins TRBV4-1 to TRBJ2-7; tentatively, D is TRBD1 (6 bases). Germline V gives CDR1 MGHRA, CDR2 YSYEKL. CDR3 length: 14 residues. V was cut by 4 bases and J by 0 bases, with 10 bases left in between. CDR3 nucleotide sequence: TGCGCCAGCAGCCTTGACAGGAGCTCCTACGAGCAGTACTTC. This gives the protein CASSLDRSSYEQYF.

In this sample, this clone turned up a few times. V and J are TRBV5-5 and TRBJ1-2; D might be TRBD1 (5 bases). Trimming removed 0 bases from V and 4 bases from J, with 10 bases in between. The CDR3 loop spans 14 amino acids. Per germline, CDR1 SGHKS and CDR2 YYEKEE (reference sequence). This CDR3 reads CASSLAGQVYGYTF. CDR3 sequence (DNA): TGTGCCAGCAGCTTGGCAGGGCAGGTCTATGGCTACACCTTC. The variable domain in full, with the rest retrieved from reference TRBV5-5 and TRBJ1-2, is DAGVTQSPTHLIKTRGQQVTLRCSPISGHKSVSWYQQVLGQGPQFIFQYYEKEERGRGNFPDRFSARQFPNYSSELNVNALLLGDSALYLCASSLAGQVYGYTFGSGTRLTVV.

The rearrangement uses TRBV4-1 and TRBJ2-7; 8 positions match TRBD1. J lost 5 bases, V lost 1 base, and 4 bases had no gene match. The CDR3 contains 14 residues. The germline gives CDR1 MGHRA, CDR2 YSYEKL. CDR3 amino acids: CASSQVPGGDEQYF. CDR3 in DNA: TGCGCCAGCAGCCAAGTCCCAGGGGGCGACGAGCAGTACTTC.

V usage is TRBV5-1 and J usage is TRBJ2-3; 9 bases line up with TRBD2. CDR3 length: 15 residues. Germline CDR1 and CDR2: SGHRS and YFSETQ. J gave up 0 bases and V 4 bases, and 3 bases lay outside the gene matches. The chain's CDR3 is CASSAGGTSTDTQYF. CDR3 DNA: TGCGCCAGCAGCGCGGGGGGGACTAGCACAGATACGCAGTATTTT.

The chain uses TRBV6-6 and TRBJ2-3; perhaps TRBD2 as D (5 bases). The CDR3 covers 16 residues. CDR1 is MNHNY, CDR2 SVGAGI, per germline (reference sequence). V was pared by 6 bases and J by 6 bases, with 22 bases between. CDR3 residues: CASSLRGMGPGDTQYF. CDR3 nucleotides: TGTGCCAGCAGCCTACGAGGGATGGGCCCGGGGGATACGCAGTATTTT.

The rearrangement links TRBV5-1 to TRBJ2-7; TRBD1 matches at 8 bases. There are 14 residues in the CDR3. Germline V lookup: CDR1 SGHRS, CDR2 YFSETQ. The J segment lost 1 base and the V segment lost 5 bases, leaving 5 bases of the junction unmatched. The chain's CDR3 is CASRQGDWSYEQYF. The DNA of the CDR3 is TGCGCCAGCAGACAGGGGGATTGGTCCTACGAGCAGTACTTC.

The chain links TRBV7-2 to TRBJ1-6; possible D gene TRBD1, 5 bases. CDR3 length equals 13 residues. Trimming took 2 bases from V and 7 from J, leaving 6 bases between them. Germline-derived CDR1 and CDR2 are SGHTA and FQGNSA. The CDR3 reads CASSLSGNSPLHF. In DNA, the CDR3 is TGTGCCAGCAGCTTATCAGGGAATTCACCCCTCCACTTT.

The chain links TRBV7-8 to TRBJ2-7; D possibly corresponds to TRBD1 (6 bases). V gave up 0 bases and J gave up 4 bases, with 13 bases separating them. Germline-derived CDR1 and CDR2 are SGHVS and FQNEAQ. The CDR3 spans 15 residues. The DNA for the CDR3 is TGTGCCAGCAGCTTAGCGCTGGGGGCCACGTACGAGCAGTACTTC. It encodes CASSLALGATYEQYF.

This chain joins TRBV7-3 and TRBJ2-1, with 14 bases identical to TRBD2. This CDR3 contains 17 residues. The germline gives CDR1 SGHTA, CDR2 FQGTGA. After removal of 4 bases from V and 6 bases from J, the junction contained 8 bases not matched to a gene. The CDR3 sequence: CASSSGLAGGPGNEQFF. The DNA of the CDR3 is TGTGCCAGCAGCTCCGGACTAGCGGGGGGCCCGGGCAATGAGCAGTTCTTC. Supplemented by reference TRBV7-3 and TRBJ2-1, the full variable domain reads GAGVSQTPSNKVTEKGKYVELRCDPISGHTALYWYRQSLGQGPEFLIYFQGTGAADDSGLPNDRFFAVRPEGSVSTLKIQRTERGDSAVYLCASSSGLAGGPGNEQFFGPGTRLTVL.